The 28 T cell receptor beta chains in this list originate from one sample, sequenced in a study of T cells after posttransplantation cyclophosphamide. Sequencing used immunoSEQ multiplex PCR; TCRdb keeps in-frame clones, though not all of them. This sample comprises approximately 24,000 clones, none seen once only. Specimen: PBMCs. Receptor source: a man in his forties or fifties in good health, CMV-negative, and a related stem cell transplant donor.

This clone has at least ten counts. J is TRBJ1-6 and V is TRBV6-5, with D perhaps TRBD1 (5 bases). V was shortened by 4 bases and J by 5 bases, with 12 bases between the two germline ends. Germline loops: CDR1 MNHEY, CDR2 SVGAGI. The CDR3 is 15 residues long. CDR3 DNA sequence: TGTGCCAGCAGTTTGGGGCCTTCCCATAATTCACCCCTCCACTTT. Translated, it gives CASSLGPSHNSPLHF.

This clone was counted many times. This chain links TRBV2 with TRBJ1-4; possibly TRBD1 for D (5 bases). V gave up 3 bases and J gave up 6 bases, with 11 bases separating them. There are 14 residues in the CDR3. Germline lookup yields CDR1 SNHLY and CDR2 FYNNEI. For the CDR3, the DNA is TGTGCCAGCAGTGAGCAGGGAGGGGATGAAAAACTGTTTTTT. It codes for CASSEQGGDEKLFF.

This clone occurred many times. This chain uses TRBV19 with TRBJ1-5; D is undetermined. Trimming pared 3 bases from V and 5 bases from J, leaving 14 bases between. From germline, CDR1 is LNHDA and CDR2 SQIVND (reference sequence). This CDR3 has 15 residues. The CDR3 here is CASSIRQASDQPQHF. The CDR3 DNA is TGTGCCAGTAGTATTCGGCAGGCCTCGGATCAGCCCCAGCATTTT.

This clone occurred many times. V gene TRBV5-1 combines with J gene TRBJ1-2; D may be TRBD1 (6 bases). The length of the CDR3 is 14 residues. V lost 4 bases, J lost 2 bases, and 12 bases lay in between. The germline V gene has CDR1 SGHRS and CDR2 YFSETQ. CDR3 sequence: CASSKSGANYGYTF. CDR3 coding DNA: TGCGCCAGCAGCAAATCAGGGGCCAACTATGGCTACACCTTC.

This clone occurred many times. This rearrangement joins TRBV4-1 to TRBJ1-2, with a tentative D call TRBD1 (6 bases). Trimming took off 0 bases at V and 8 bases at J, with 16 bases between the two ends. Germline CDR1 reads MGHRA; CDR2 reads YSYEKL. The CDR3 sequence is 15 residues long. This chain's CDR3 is CASSQEEQGIWGYTF. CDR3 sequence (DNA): TGCGCCAGCAGCCAAGAGGAACAGGGTATTTGGGGCTACACCTTC.

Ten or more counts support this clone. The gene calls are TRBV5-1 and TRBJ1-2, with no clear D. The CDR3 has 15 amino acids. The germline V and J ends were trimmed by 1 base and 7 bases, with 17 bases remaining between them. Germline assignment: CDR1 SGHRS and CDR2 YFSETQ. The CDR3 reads CASSLREWSRSGYTF. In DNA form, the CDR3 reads TGCGCCAGCAGCTTGCGTGAGTGGTCTCGCTCTGGCTACACCTTC.

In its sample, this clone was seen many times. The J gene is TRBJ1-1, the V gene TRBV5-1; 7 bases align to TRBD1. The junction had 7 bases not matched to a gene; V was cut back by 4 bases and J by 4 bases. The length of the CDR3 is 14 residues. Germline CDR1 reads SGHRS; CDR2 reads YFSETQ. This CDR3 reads CASSLDRASTEAFF. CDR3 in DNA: TGCGCCAGCAGCCTAGACAGGGCCTCCACTGAAGCTTTCTTT.

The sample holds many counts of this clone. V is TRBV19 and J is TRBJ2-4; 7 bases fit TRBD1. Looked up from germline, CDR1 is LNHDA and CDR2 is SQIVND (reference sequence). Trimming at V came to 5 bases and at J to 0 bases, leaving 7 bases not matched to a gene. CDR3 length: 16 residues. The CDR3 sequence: CASSSGTDLAKNIQYF. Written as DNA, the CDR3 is TGTGCCAGTAGTTCCGGGACAGATTTAGCCAAAAACATTCAGTACTTC.

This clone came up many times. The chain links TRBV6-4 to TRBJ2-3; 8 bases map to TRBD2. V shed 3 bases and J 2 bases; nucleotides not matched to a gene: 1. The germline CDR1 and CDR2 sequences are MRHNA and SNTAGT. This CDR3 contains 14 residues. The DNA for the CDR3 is TGTGCCAGCAGTGAGGGACTAGACACAGATACGCAGTATTTT. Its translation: CASSEGLDTDTQYF.

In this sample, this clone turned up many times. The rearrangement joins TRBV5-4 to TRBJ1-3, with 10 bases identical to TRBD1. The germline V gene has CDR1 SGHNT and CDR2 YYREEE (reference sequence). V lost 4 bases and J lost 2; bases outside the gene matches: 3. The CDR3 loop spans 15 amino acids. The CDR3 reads CASSGGTGAGNTIYF. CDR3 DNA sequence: TGTGCCAGCAGCGGCGGGACAGGGGCTGGAAACACCATATATTTT. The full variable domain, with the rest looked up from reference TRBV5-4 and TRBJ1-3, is ETGVTQSPTHLIKTRGQQVTLRCSSQSGHNTVSWYQQALGQGPQFIFQYYREEENGRGNFPPRFSGLQFPNYSSELNVNALELDDSALYLCASSGGTGAGNTIYFGEGSWLTVV.

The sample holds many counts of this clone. CDR3 in amino acids: CASSLGQTSTDTQYF. The CDR3 bases are TGTGCCAGCAGCTTGGGACAAACTAGCACAGATACGCAGTATTTT. The genes are TRBV5-4 and TRBJ2-3; D gene unclear. CDR3 length: 15 amino acids. Between the trimmed V and J ends, which lost 0 bases and 0 bases, there was a span of 8 bases. Germline CDR1 is SGHNT and CDR2 is YYREEE (reference sequence).

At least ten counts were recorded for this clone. CDR3 DNA: TGTGCCAGCAGCCCCCCCAACAGTGCCTACAATGAGCAGTTCTTC. The encoded protein is CASSPPNSAYNEQFF. The J gene is TRBJ2-1, the V gene TRBV7-3; D ambiguous. The length of the CDR3 is 15 residues. V lost 5 bases and J lost 2, with 13 bases in between. CDR1 is SGHTA and CDR2 is FQGTGA in the germline V gene.

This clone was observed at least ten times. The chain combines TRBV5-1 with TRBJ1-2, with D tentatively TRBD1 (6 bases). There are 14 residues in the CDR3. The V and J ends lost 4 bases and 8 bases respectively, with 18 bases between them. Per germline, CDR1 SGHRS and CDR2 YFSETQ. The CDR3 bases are TGCGCCAGCAGCCCCGGAGGGGGGGGGAGCGGCTACACCTTC. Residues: CASSPGGGGSGYTF.

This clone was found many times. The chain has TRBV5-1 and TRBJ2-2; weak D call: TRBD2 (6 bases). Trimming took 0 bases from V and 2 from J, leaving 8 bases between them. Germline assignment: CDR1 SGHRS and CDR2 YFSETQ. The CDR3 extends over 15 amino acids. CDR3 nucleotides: TGCGCCAGCAGCTTGGTGGGAGGAAACACCGGGGAGCTGTTTTTT. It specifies CASSLVGGNTGELFF.

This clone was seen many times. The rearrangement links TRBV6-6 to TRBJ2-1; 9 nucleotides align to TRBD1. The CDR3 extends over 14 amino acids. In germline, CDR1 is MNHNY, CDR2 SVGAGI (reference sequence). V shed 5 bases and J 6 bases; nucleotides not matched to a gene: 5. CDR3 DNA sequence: TGTGCCAGCAGTCGGGACAGGGCTAGCAATGAGCAGTTCTTC. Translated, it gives CASSRDRASNEQFF.

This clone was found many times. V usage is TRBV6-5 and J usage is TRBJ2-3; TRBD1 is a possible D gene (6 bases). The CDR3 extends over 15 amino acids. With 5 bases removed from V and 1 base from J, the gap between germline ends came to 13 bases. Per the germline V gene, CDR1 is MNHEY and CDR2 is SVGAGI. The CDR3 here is CASSRTEVGTDTQYF. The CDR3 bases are TGTGCCAGCAGTCGGACAGAAGTTGGCACAGATACGCAGTATTTT.

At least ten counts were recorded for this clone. For the CDR3, the DNA is TGTGCCAGCAGCCGCGAGCTAGCGGTAAAGAACACCGGGGAGCTGTTTTTT. Its protein product is CASSRELAVKNTGELFF. V and J are TRBV16 and TRBJ2-2, with 7 bases aligning to TRBD2. Germline assignment: CDR1 KGHSY and CDR2 FQNENV. V gave up 4 bases and J gave up 1 base; unmatched junction bases: 9. This CDR3 comprises 17 residues.

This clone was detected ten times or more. The CDR3 loop reads CASTKLAGGPLETQYF. The CDR3 nucleotides are TGTGCCAGCACCAAACTAGCGGGAGGGCCGTTGGAGACCCAGTACTTC. The chain recombines TRBV2 with TRBJ2-5; TRBD2 agrees at 13 bases. The CDR3 has 16 residues. The germline V gene has CDR1 SNHLY and CDR2 FYNNEI. With V trimmed by 7 bases and J by 5 bases, 10 bases remained unmatched.

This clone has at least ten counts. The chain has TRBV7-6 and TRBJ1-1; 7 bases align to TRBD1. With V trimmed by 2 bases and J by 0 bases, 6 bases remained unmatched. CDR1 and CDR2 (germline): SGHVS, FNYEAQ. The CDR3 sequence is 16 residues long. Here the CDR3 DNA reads TGTGCCAGCAGCTTAATCGCTACAGGGGTGAACACTGAAGCTTTCTTT. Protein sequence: CASSLIATGVNTEAFF.

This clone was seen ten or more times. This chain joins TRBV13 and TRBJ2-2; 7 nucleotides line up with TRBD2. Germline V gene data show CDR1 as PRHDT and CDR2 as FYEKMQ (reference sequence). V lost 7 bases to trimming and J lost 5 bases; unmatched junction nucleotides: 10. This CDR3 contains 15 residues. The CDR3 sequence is CASKLSWRETGELFF. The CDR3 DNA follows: TGTGCCAGCAAATTGTCGTGGCGGGAGACCGGGGAGCTGTTTTTT.

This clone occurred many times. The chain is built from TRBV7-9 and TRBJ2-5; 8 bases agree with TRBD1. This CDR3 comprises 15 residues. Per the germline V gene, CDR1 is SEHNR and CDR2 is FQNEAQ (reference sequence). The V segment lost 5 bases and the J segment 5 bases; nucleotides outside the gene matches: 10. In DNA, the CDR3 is TGTGCCAGCAGCGCCCCATTCGACAGGGGCGAGACCCAGTACTTC. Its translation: CASSAPFDRGETQYF. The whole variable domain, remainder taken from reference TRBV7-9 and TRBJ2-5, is DTGVSQNPRHKITKRGQNVTFRCDPISEHNRLYWYRQTLGQGPEFLTYFQNEAQLEKSRLLSDRFSAERPKGSFSTLEIQRTEQGDSAMYLCASSAPFDRGETQYFGPGTRLLVL.

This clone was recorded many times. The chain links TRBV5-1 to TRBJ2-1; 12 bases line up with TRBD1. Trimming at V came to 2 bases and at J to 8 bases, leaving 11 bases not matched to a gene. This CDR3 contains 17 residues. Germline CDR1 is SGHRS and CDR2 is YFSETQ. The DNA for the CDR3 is TGCGCCAGCAGCTTTAATCCCGACGGGACAGGGGGCTATGAGCAGTTCTTC. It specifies CASSFNPDGTGGYEQFF.

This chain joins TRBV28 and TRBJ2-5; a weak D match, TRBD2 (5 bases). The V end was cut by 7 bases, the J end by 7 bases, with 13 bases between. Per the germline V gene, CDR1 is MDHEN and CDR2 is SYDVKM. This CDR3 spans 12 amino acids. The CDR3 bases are TGTGCCAGCACTGAAAAAGGGAGGACCCAGTACTTC. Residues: CASTEKGRTQYF.

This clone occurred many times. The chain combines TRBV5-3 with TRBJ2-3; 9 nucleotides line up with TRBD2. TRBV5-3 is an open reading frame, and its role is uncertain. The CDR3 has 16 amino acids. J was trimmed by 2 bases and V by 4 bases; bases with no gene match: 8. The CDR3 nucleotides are TGTGCCAGAAGCGGAACTCTAGCGGGGCTCACAGATACGCAGTATTTT. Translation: CARSGTLAGLTDTQYF.

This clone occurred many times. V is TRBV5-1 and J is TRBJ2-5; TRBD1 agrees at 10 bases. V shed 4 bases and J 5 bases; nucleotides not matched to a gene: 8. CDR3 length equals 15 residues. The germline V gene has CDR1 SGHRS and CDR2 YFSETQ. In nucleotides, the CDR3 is TGCGCCAGCAGCATCTCCTGGACAGGGGGGGAGACCCAGTACTTC. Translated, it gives CASSISWTGGETQYF.

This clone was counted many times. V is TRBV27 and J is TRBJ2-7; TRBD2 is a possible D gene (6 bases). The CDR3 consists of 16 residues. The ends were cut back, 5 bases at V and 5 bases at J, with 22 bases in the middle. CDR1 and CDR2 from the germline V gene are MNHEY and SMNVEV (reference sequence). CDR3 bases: TGTGCCAGCAGTCCCCGCCCTCCACCGCAGCGGGACGAGCAGTACTTC. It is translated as CASSPRPPPQRDEQYF.

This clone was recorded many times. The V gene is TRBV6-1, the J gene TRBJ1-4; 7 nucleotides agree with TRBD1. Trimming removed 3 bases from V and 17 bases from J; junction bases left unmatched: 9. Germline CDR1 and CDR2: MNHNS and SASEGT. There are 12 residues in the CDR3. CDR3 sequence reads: CASSDLDRPSFF. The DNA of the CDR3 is TGTGCCAGCAGTGACTTGGACAGGCCCTCCTTTTTT.

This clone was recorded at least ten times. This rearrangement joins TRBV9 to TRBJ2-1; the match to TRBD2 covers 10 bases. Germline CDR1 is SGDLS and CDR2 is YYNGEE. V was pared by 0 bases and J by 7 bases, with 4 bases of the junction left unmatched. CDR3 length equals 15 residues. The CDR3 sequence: CASSVASGSRNEQFF. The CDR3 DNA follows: TGTGCCAGCAGCGTAGCTAGCGGGAGTCGAAATGAGCAGTTCTTC.